This T cell receptor (beta chain) was recovered during a study of cytomegalovirus exposure and HLA in healthy donors. Study observations and caveats: Cytomegalovirus-associated status was assigned to 164 TCR beta chains.

PCR primers comprised 60 Vbeta and 13 Jbeta primers. Original processing notes: Per a later analysis, the number of unique TCR beta chains was around 79 million, of which 9 million to 14 million were shared. Some clones are missing from TCRdb's copy, which holds only in-frame ones; the method was immunoSEQ multiplex PCR. V and J calls and clone size are given by that table; D and trimming were obtained from the DNA. The data hold about 150,000 clones, with approximately 86% observed a single time. This clone was seen just once. Its target is not known. Trimming stripped 5 bases from V and 7 bases from J, with 8 bases between. Germline lookup yields CDR1 LNHDA and CDR2 SQIVND (reference sequence). The CDR3 is 11 residues long. Each of the donors was a healthy bone marrow donor. Donors had nominal health at sampling but likely had unrecorded immune exposures.

V usage is TRBV19 and J usage is TRBJ1-1; D ambiguous. The specimen was PBMCs. The receptor's source is a young woman in good health and CMV-seronegative. Written as DNA, the CDR3 is TGTGCCAGTAGTGCACAGTTTGAAGCTTTCTTT. Encoded protein: CASSAQFEAFF.